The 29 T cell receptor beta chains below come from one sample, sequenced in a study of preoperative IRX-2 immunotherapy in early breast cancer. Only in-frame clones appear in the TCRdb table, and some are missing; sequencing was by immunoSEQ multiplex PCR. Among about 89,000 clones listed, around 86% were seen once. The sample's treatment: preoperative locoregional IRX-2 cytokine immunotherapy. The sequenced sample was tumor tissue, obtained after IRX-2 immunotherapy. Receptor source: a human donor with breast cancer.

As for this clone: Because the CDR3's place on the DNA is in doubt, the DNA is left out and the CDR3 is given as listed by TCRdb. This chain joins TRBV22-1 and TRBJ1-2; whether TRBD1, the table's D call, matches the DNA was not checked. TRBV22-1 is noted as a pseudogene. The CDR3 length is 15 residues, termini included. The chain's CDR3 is CASSLVGQGAGGYTF.

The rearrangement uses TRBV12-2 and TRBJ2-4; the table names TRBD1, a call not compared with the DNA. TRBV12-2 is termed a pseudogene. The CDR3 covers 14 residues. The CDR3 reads CASRNLTQENIQYF. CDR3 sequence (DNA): TGTGCAAGTCGCAACTTGACCCAGGAAAACATTCAGTACTTC.

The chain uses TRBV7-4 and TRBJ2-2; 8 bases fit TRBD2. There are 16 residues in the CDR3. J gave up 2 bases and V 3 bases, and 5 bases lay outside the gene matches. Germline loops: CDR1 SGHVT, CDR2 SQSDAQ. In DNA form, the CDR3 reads TGTGCCAGCAGCTTCCCCGGGACTAGTAACACCGGGGAGCTGTTTTTT. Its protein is CASSFPGTSNTGELFF.

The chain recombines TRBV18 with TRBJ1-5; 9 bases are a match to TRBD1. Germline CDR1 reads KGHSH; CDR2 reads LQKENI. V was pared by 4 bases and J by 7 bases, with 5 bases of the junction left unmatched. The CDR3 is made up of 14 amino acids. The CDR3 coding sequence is TGTGCCAGCTCACAACAGGGGGCAGAGCAGCCCCAGCATTTT. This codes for CASSQQGAEQPQHF.

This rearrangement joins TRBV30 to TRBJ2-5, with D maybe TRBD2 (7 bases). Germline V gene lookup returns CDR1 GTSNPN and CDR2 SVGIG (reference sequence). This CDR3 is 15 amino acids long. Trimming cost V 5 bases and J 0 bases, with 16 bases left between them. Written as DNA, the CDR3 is TGTGCCTGGTCAATCGGGGGGCACCACCAAGAGACCCAGTACTTC. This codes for CAWSIGGHHQETQYF. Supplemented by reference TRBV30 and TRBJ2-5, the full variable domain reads SQTIHQWPATLVQPVGSPLSLECTVEGTSNPNLYWYRQAAGRGLQLLFYSVGIGQISSEVPQNLSASRPQDRQFILSSKKLLLSDSGFYLCAWSIGGHHQETQYFGPGTRLLVL.

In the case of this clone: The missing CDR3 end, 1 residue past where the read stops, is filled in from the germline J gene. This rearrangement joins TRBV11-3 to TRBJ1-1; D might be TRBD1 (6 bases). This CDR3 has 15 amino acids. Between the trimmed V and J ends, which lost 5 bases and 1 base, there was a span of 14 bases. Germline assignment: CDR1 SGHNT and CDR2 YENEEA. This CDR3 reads CASSTHGGPNTEAFF. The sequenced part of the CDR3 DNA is TGTGCCAGCAGCACCCACGGGGGGCCGAACACTGAAGCTTTC.

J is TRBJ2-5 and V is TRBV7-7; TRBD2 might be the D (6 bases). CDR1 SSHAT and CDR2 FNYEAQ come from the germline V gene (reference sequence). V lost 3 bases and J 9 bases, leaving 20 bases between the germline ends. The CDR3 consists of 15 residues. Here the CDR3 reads CASSLEGNPAGSQYF. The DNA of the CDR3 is TGTGCCAGCAGCTTGGAGGGCAATCCGGCGGGGTCCCAGTACTTC.

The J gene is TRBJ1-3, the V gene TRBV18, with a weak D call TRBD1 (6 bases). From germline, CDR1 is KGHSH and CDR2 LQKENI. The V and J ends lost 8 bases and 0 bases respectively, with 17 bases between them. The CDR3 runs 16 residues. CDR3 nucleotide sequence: TGTGCCAGCACGCTAGGACAGACTTTCTCTGGAAACACCATATATTTT. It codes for CASTLGQTFSGNTIYF.

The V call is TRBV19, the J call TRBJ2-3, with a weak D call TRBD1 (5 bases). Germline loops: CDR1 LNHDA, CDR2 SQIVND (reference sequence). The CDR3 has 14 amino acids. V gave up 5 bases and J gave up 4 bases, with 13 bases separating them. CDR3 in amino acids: CASSQGTAADTQYF. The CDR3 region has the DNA TGTGCCAGTAGTCAGGGAACGGCAGCAGATACGCAGTATTTT.

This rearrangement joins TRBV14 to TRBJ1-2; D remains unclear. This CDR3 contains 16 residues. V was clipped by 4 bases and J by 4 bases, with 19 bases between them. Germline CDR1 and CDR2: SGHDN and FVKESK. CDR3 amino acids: CASSPYGRQSSYGYTF. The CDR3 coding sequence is TGTGCCAGCAGCCCATATGGTCGGCAGTCCAGCTATGGCTACACCTTC.

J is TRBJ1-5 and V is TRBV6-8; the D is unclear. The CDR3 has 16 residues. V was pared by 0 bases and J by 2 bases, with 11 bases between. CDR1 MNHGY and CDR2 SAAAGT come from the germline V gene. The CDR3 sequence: CASSYSRNRGNQPQHF. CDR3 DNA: TGTGCCAGCAGTTACTCCCGGAATCGGGGCAATCAGCCCCAGCATTTT.

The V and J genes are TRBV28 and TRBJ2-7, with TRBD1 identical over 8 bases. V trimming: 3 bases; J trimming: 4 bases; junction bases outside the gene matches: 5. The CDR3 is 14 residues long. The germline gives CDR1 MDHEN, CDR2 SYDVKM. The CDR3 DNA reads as TGTGCCAGCAGTTTGACAGGGGTGAATTACGAGCAGTACTTC. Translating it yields CASSLTGVNYEQYF.

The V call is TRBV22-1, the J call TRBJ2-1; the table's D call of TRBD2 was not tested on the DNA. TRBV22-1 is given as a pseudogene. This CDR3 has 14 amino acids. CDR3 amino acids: CASSFRGRGNEQFF. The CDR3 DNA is TGTGCCAGCAGTTTCCGGGGGAGGGGCAATGAGCAGTTCTTC.

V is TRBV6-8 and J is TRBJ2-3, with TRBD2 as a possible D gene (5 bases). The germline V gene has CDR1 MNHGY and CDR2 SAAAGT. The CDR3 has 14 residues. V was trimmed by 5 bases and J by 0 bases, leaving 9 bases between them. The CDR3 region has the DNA TGTGCCAGCAGTGTCGGCGGGAGCACAGATACGCAGTATTTT. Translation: CASSVGGSTDTQYF.

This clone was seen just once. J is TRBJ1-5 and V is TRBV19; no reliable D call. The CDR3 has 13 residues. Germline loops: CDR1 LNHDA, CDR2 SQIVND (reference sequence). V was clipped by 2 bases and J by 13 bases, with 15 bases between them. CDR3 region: CASSIIRQGRQHF. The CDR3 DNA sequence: TGTGCCAGTAGTATAATTCGTCAAGGGAGGCAGCATTTT.

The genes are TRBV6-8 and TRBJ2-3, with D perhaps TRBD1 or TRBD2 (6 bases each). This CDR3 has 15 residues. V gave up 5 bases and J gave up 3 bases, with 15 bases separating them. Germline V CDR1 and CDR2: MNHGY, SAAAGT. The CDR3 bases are TGTGCCAGCAGTGATATACAGGGAGGTACAGATACGCAGTATTTT. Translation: CASSDIQGGTDTQYF.

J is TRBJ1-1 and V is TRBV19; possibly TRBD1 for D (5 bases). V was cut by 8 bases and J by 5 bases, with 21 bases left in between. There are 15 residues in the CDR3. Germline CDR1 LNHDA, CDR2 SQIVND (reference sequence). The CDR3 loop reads CASRSTLSGRTEAFF. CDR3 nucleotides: TGTGCCAGTCGGTCGACCCTCTCAGGGCGGACTGAAGCTTTCTTT.

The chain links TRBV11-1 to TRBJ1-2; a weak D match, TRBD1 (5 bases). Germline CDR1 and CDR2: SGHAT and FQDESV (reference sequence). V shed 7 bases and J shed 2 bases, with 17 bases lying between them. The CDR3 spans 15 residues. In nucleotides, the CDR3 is TGTGCCAGCACCACCCCCGGCAGGGCCAACTATGGCTACACCTTC. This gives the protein CASTTPGRANYGYTF.

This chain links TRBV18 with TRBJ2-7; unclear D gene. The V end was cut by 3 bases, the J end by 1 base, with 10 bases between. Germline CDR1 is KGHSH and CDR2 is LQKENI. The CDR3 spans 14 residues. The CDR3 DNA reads TGTGCCAGCTCACCCCCCGGGCATTCCTACGAGCAGTACTTC. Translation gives CASSPPGHSYEQYF.

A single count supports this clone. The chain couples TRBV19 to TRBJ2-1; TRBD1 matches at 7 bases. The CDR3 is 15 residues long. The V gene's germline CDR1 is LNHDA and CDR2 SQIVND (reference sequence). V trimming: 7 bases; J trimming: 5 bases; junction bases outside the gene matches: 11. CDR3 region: CASKTRRGLNNEQFF. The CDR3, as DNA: TGTGCCAGTAAGACCCGTAGGGGGCTTAACAATGAGCAGTTCTTC.

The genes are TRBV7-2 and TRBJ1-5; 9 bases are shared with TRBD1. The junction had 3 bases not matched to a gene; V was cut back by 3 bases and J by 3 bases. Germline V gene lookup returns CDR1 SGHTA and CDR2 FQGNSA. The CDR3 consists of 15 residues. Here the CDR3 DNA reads TGTGCCAGCAGCTTGAGGACAGGGGCCAATCAGCCCCAGCATTTT. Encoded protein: CASSLRTGANQPQHF.

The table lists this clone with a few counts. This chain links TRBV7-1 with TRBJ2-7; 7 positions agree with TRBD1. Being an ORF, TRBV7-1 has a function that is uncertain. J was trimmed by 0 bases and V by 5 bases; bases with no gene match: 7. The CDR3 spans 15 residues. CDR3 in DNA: TGTGCCAGCAGCCCCGAGTCAGGGGGCTCCTACGAGCAGTACTTC. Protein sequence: CASSPESGGSYEQYF.

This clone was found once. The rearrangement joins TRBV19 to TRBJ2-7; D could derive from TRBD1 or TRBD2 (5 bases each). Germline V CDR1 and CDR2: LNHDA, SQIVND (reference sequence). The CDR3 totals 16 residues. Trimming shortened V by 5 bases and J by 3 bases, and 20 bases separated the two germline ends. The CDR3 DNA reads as TGTGCCAGTAGTGACCCGAGGGGAGCTTTAGGCTACGAGCAGTACTTC. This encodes CASSDPRGALGYEQYF.

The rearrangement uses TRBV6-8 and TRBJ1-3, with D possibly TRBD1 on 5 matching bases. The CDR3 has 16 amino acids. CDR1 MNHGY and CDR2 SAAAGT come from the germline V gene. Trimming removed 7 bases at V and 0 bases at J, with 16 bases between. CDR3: CASTKVGQGSGNTIYF. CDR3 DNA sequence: TGTGCCAGCACCAAGGTGGGGCAAGGCTCTGGAAACACCATATATTTT.

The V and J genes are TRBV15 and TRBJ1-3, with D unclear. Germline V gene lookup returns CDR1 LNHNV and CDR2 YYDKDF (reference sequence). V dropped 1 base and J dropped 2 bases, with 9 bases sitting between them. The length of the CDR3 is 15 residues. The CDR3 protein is CATSRGEGTGNTIYF. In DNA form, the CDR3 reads TGTGCCACCAGCAGAGGCGAAGGCACTGGAAACACCATATATTTT.

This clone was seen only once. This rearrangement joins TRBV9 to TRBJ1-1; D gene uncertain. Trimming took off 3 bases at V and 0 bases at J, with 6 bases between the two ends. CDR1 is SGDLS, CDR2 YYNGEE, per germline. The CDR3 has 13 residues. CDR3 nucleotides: TGTGCCAGCAGCGCGATAATGAACACTGAAGCTTTCTTT. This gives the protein CASSAIMNTEAFF.

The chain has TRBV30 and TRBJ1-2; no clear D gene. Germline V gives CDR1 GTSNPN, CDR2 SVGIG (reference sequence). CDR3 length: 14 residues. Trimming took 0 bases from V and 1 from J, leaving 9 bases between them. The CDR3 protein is CAWSVERNNYGYTF. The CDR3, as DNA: TGTGCCTGGAGTGTCGAAAGGAATAACTATGGCTACACCTTC.

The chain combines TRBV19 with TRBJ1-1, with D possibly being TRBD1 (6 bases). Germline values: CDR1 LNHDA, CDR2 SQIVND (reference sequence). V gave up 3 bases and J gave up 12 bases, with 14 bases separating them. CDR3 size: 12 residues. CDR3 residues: CASSILQGMTFF. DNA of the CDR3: TGTGCCAGTAGTATCCTACAGGGAATGACTTTCTTT.

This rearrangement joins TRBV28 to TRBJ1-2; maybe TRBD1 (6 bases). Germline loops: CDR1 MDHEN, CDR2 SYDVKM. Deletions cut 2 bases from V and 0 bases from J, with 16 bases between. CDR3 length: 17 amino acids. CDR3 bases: TGTGCCAGCAGTTTAGGGGGACAATCGTTCGCTAACTATGGCTACACCTTC. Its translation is CASSLGGQSFANYGYTF.